Here is one T cell receptor beta chain with its context. The antigen remains undetermined. These data are taken from a study of shared clonotypes between healthy human individuals. CD45RA+ naive and CD45RA-negative memory subsets were separated from CD4+ cells. Findings of the study overall: Large depth notwithstanding, sorted-subset sequencing proved incomplete by rarefaction.

Repertoires were generated with immunoSEQ multiplex PCR, while TCRdb's copy carries only in-frame clones and drops some. The table shows approximately 940,000 clones, with less than 85% occurring only once. CDR3 length: 14 residues. The ends were cut back, 4 bases at V and 4 bases at J, with 14 bases in the middle. Germline lookup yields CDR1 MNHNS and CDR2 SASEGT. The rearrangement joins TRBV6-1 to TRBJ2-7; TRBD1 is a possible D gene (7 bases). The clonotype was recovered from a man between 18 and 35 years old in good health. The specimen sequenced was memory CD4+ T cells sorted from blood. Subset here: CD45RA-negative fraction. The CDR3 sequence: CASSVKQGTYEQYF. The CDR3 DNA reads TGTGCCAGCAGTGTCAAACAGGGGACTTACGAGCAGTACTTC.